These 21 T cell receptor beta chains originate from one sample sequenced in a study of T cells expressing NK-cell markers (dated by TCRdb to the early 2020s). The library was obtained by 5' RACE. TCRdb names Illumina HiSeq 2000 as the instrument used. Once TCRdb had reprocessed the reads, it stored one entry per CDR3 protein sequence and supplied no DNA. The table for this sample shows some 440,000 distinct CDR3 sequences. 1.4% to 1.5% of the sample lies in the top ten. The sequenced sample was blood T cells: a sorted CD56 or NKG2C T cell subset, CD4+ or CD8+ T cells, or bulk PBMC T cells (not recorded which). Receptors were obtained from a woman aged 45-59 years in good health. Donor details come from another sample of the same person, matched by shared clones.

The chain is built from TRBV7-6 and TRBJ2-2; the D gene TCRdb calls, TRBD2, cannot be checked with no DNA. The CDR3 is made up of 15 amino acids. Germline V gene lookup returns CDR1 SGHVS and CDR2 FNYEAQ. CDR3 sequence: CASSLLAGHTGELFF.

CDR3 protein: CSANLGGWGEQYF. The chain employs TRBV20-1 and TRBJ2-7; without DNA, the TCRdb call of TRBD1 cannot be checked. Germline-derived CDR1 and CDR2 are DFQATT and SNEGSKA (reference sequence). This CDR3 comprises 13 residues.

The chain uses TRBV12-3 or TRBV12-4 and TRBJ1-5. The CDR3 spans 14 residues. This CDR3 is CASSLHSFNQPQHF.

The chain uses TRBV12-3 or TRBV12-4 and TRBJ1-2; checking the TCRdb D call of TRBD1 is not possible without DNA. The length of the CDR3 is 11 residues. The CDR3 protein is CASSTGQGGTF.

The chain couples TRBV9 to TRBJ2-3. CDR3 size: 14 residues. Germline lookup yields CDR1 SGDLS and CDR2 YYNGEE. This CDR3 reads CASSDESSTDTQYF.

The chain has TRBV20-1 and TRBJ1-5; TCRdb indicates TRBD1, and absent DNA this call remains unverified. Per germline, CDR1 DFQATT and CDR2 SNEGSKA (reference sequence). This CDR3 region has 14 residues. This CDR3 reads CSALFPRGNQPQHF.

This chain connects TRBV4-2 to TRBJ2-4; TCRdb's D gene call, TRBD2, goes unchecked for lack of DNA. The CDR3 is 15 residues long. Germline CDR1 reads LGHNA; CDR2 reads YNFKEQ. CDR3 in amino acids: CASSQVASGSNIQYF.

The gene calls are TRBV6-4 and TRBJ2-1; TCRdb proposes TRBD1, but this gene call is untestable without DNA. CDR3 length: 11 amino acids. Germline V gene lookup returns CDR1 MRHNA and CDR2 SNTAGT. Here the CDR3 reads CASSTKPGQFF.

The genes are TRBV5-1 and TRBJ2-3; TCRdb indicates TRBD1, and absent DNA this call remains unverified. Germline V gene data show CDR1 as SGHRS and CDR2 as YFSETQ. The CDR3 spans 17 residues. The CDR3 loop reads CASSSEGGAPYRVTQYF. The full variable domain, its missing parts supplied by reference TRBV5-1 and TRBJ2-3, is KAGVTQTPRYLIKTRGQQVTLSCSPISGHRSVSWYQQTPGQGLQFLFEYFSETQRNKGNFPGRFSGRQFSNSRSEMNVSTLELGDSALYLCASSSEGGAPYRVTQYFGPGTRLTVL.

This chain links TRBV5-1 with TRBJ2-1; TCRdb's assignment of TRBD2 cannot be checked, as there is no DNA. This CDR3 is 15 amino acids long. The germline gives CDR1 SGHRS, CDR2 YFSETQ. The chain's CDR3 is CASSLLAGGYNEQFF.

The rearrangement links TRBV6-5 to TRBJ2-2; TCRdb's D call, TRBD1, is unchecked because there is no DNA. The germline gives CDR1 MNHEY, CDR2 SVGAGI. This CDR3 has 14 residues. The CDR3 here is CASSYFSGIGELFF.

The chain carries TRBV5-1 and TRBJ2-5. The CDR3 has 15 amino acids. The germline CDR1 and CDR2 sequences are SGHRS and YFSETQ. CDR3: CASSWVFSGQETQYF.

V is TRBV7-2 and J is TRBJ1-2; the TRBD1 assignment by TCRdb is unverifiable without DNA. This CDR3 contains 15 residues. Germline assignment: CDR1 SGHTA and CDR2 FQGNSA. CDR3 loop: CASSGRTGVEYGYTF.

V is TRBV5-8 and J is TRBJ2-1; without DNA, the TCRdb call of TRBD2 cannot be checked. The CDR3 has 15 amino acids. The germline gives CDR1 SGHTS, CDR2 YDEGEE. The CDR3 region is CASSLVSGQGHEQFF. The full variable domain, completed using reference TRBV5-8 and TRBJ2-1, is EAGVTQSPTHLIKTRGQQATLRCSPISGHTSVYWYQQALGLGLQFLLWYDEGEERNRGNFPPRFSGRQFPNYSSELNVNALELEDSALYLCASSLVSGQGHEQFFGPGTRLTVL.

CDR3 region: CASRDTGQGAAEAFF. This chain joins TRBV7-9 and TRBJ1-1; TCRdb outputs TRBD1, but without DNA this stays unchecked. The CDR3 is 15 residues long. Per the germline V gene, CDR1 is SEHNR and CDR2 is FQNEAQ (reference sequence).

This rearrangement joins TRBV20-1 to TRBJ1-5; TCRdb gives TRBD1 as the D gene, but with no DNA this cannot be confirmed. Germline CDR1 is DFQATT and CDR2 is SNEGSKA (reference sequence). This CDR3 region has 13 residues. This chain's CDR3 is CSARPGTLEPQHF.

This sequence joins TRBV11-2 and TRBJ2-2; TCRdb lists TRBD1, though no DNA is available to test this call. CDR3 length: 16 amino acids. The germline V gene has CDR1 SGHAT and CDR2 FQNNGV. The CDR3 reads CASSPSTGEGRRELFF.

The chain employs TRBV3-1 and TRBJ2-2. In germline, CDR1 is LGHDT, CDR2 YNNKEL (reference sequence). The CDR3 contains 13 residues. The CDR3 sequence: CASSRVEFGELFF. The full variable domain, its missing parts supplied by reference TRBV3-1 and TRBJ2-2, is DTAVSQTPKYLVTQMGNDKSIKCEQNLGHDTMYWYKQDSKKFLKIMFSYNNKELIINETVPNRFSPKSPDKAHLNLHINSLELGDSAVYFCASSRVEFGELFFGEGSRLTVL.

CDR3 residues: CARPRSSGSSYNEQFF. The rearrangement links TRBV19 to TRBJ2-1; the D call from TCRdb, TRBD2, cannot be confirmed without DNA. This CDR3 comprises 16 residues. Germline V gives CDR1 LNHDA, CDR2 SQIVND (reference sequence).

The rearrangement joins TRBV20-1 to TRBJ1-1; TCRdb picks TRBD1, but there is no DNA to check that call. The CDR3 covers 14 residues. Germline assignment: CDR1 DFQATT and CDR2 SNEGSKA (reference sequence). This CDR3 is CSAHTGWGATEAFF.

The V and J genes are TRBV29-1 and TRBJ1-1. The CDR3 totals 12 residues. Germline lookup yields CDR1 SQVTM and CDR2 ANQGSEA. Here the CDR3 reads CSVGPSGAGAFF.